These T cell receptor beta chains were read from a single sample in a study of OX40 agonist ivuxolimab in advanced cancers. Clones were read by immunoSEQ multiplex PCR, and TCRdb kept only the in-frame ones, dropping some. The sample lists just under 65,000 clones, about 89% seen once, with about 5.6% in the top ten. This specimen was CD4+ or CD8+ T cells sorted from blood, taken in a trial of the OX40 agonist ivuxolimab. The receptors were sampled from an adult with an advanced solid tumor such as melanoma, head and neck, liver or kidney cancer. Each CDR3 is given with its conserved first and last residue. The D gene is left open where the match is weak. Expanded clones are given a class, and other clones once, few, many or no size at all.

-,TRBV5-1,-,14,TRBJ1-4,TGCGCCAGCAGCCAGGGAAGCGGTTATGAAAAACTGTTTTTT,CASSQGSGYEKLFF
-,TRBV6-6,-,14,TRBJ1-2,TGTGCCAGCAGACCCGGGGGGTCGGGCTATGGCTACACCTTC,CASRPGGSGYGYTF
-,TRBV7-6,-,15,TRBJ2-6,TGTGCCAGCAGCCCCGCCCGGACCGGGGCCAACGTCCTGACTTTC,CASSPARTGANVLTF
-,TRBV5-1,TRBD1,15,TRBJ2-1,TGCGCCAGCAGCGGGGTTTTGGGACAGAACAATGAGCAGTTCTTC,CASSGVLGQNNEQFF
-,TRBV18,-,12,TRBJ2-7,TGTGCCAGCTCACTCCTAAGGGGCGAGCAGTACTTC,CASSLLRGEQYF
-,TRBV18,-,12,TRBJ2-7,TGTGCCAGCTCACCAGGGGACTACGAGCAGTACTTC,CASSPGDYEQYF
once,TRBV9,-,13,TRBJ2-7,TGTGCCAGCAGCAAAAGGGGTTTCGAACGGCAGTACTTC,CASSKRGFERQYF
-,TRBV15,-,14,TRBJ1-5,TGTGCCACCAGCACGTCCGGGTCCCATCAGCCCCAGCATTTT,CATSTSGSHQPQHF
-,TRBV5-1,-,13,TRBJ1-6,TGCGCCAGCAGCTTGGACGGGAATTCACCCCTCCACTTT,CASSLDGNSPLHF
-,TRBV7-2,-,13,TRBJ1-1,TGTGCCAACAGCGGCAGGACGGTCACTGAAGCTTTCTTT,CANSGRTVTEAFF
-,TRBV30,-,12,TRBJ2-7,TGTGCCTGGAAAGACGGTTCCTACGAGCAGTACTTC,CAWKDGSYEQYF
-,TRBV28,-,14,TRBJ1-1,TGTGCCAGCAGTTTAATTACCCGGAACACTGAAGCTTTCTTT,CASSLITRNTEAFF
-,TRBV28,-,14,TRBJ1-2,TGTGCCAGCAGTTTAGGGGGGCTGGGCTATGGCTACACCTTC,CASSLGGLGYGYTF
-,TRBV9,TRBD2,16,TRBJ2-5,TGTGCCAGCAGCGTAGACGGAGCGGGGGTTAAAGAGACCCAGTACTTC,CASSVDGAGVKETQYF
-,TRBV10-2,TRBD1,15,TRBJ1-2,TGCGCCAGCAGTGATTCCGGGACAGGGTGGCACGGCTACACCTTC,CASSDSGTGWHGYTF
-,TRBV28,-,15,TRBJ1-5,TGTGCCAGCAGTTTACAATCGGCGAACAATCAGCCCCAGCATTTT,CASSLQSANNQPQHF
-,TRBV30,TRBD1,15,TRBJ1-5,TGTGCCTGGAGTGCGACAGGGAAGGGCAATCAGCCCCAGCATTTT,CAWSATGKGNQPQHF
-,TRBV5-1,-,13,TRBJ2-2,TGCGCCAGCAGCTTGGCGCTTACCGGGGAGCTGTTTTTT,CASSLALTGELFF
once,TRBV5-4,-,13,TRBJ2-2,TGTGCCAGCAGCTTTCCCAACACCGGGGAGCTGTTTTTT,CASSFPNTGELFF
-,TRBV11-2,-,14,TRBJ1-1,TGTGCCAGCAGCCCCAGGGAGGCGAACACTGAAGCTTTCTTT,CASSPREANTEAFF
-,TRBV30,-,11,TRBJ1-1,TGTGCCTGGGGGACCTCAACAGTAGCTTTCTTT,CAWGTSTVAFF
few,TRBV27,TRBD2,16,TRBJ2-7,TGTGCCAGCAGACCGGGACTAGCGGGAGGGGGCTACGAGCAGTACTTC,CASRPGLAGGGYEQYF
-,TRBV5-1,-,14,TRBJ2-2,TGCGCCAGCAGTCTGGTCCGGGGATCCGGGGAGCTGTTTTTT,CASSLVRGSGELFF
-,TRBV27,-,14,TRBJ1-1,TGTGCCAGCAGCTTTAGGGCAGGGTCCACTGAAGCTTTCTTT,CASSFRAGSTEAFF
-,TRBV19,-,13,TRBJ1-5,TGTGCCACCTCTATACAGGGTAATCAGCCCCAGCATTTT,CATSIQGNQPQHF
-,TRBV28,-,16,TRBJ1-2,TGTGCCAGCAGTTTAAGTTCGGCAGTTCTTAACTATGGCTACACCTTC,CASSLSSAVLNYGYTF
-,TRBV29-1,TRBD2,13,TRBJ2-1,TGCAGCGTAGGGACTAGCGGGTACAATGAGCAGTTCTTC,CSVGTSGYNEQFF
-,TRBV7-2,-,12,TRBJ2-7,TGTGCCAGCAGCTTAGAGGTCTACGAGCAGTACTTC,CASSLEVYEQYF
-,TRBV5-6,TRBD2,14,TRBJ2-3,TGTGCCAGCAGCTCAGCGGGAGGCGCAGATACGCAGTATTTT,CASSSAGGADTQYF
-,TRBV5-1,-,17,TRBJ2-7,TGCGCCAGCAGCGTTCTACCTACAGATTTCCGATCCTACGAGCAGTACTTC,CASSVLPTDFRSYEQYF
-,TRBV20-1,-,9,TRBJ1-1,TGCAGTGAGAACACTGAAGCTTTCTTT,CSENTEAFF
-,TRBV19,-,13,TRBJ1-2,TGTGCCAGTAGATCAGCAGCTACCGACGGCTACACCTTC,CASRSAATDGYTF
-,TRBV10-1,TRBD1,15,TRBJ2-1,TGCGCCAGCAGCGGGGGACAGGGGTCTCACAATGAGCAGTTCTTC,CASSGGQGSHNEQFF
-,TRBV6-5,-,11,TRBJ1-2,TGTGCCAGCAGTCCGGGGCTGGGCTACACCTTT,CASSPGLGYTF
-,TRBV5-1,-,14,TRBJ2-7,TGCGCCAGCAGCTTGGAGGTAGGCGGCTACGAGCAGTACTTC,CASSLEVGGYEQYF
-,TRBV9,TRBD1,15,TRBJ2-1,TGTGCCAGCAGCGTAGGCAGGGGGCCCCACAATGAGCAGTTCTTC,CASSVGRGPHNEQFF
-,TRBV12-2,-,14,TRBJ2-1,TGTGCAAGTCGCTTATCTCGGGGCTACAATGAGCAGTTCTTC,CASRLSRGYNEQFF
-,TRBV28,-,15,TRBJ1-6,TGTGCCAGCAGTTTAGGTGGAGGGGCGAATTCACCCCTCCACTTT,CASSLGGGANSPLHF
-,TRBV7-8,-,14,TRBJ1-2,TGTGCCAGCACCAGCATGACGGGAAACTATGGCTACACCTTC,CASTSMTGNYGYTF
-,TRBV7-3,-,13,TRBJ2-2,TGTGCCAGCAGCTTACAGGGCACCGGGGAGCTGTTTTTT,CASSLQGTGELFF
-,TRBV4-2,TRBD2,17,TRBJ2-2,TGTGCCAGCAGCCAAGGTGGTAAGCTAGCGGGAGGCGGGGAGCTGTTTTTT,CASSQGGKLAGGGELFF
once,TRBV30,-,15,TRBJ1-6,TGTGCCTGGAGTGTACTAGGGGCTAGGAATTCACCCCTCCACTTT,CAWSVLGARNSPLHF
-,TRBV5-4,-,14,TRBJ1-6,TGTGCCAGCAGCTTGGACAGGACGAATTCACCCCTCCACTTT,CASSLDRTNSPLHF
-,TRBV5-4,TRBD1,17,TRBJ2-4,TGTGCCAGCGGCCATCTGAGGACAGGCGTAGCCAAAAACATTCAGTACTTC,CASGHLRTGVAKNIQYF
-,TRBV14,-,14,TRBJ2-7,TGTGCCAGCAGCCAAGCTACAGGGAGGTACGAGCAGTACTTC,CASSQATGRYEQYF
-,TRBV6-6,-,12,TRBJ1-1,TGTGCCAGCGCTCTACGGGACACTGAAGCTTTCTTT,CASALRDTEAFF
-,TRBV5-1,-,12,TRBJ1-2,TGCGCCAGCAGCTTGTCAGGATACGGCTACACCTTC,CASSLSGYGYTF
-,TRBV5-1,TRBD2,16,TRBJ2-1,TGCGCCAGCAGCTGGGGACTAGCGGGAGGGCCCGATGAGCAGTTCTTC,CASSWGLAGGPDEQFF
-,TRBV5-4,TRBD2,16,TRBJ2-7,TGTGCCAGCAGCCACGGGACTAGCGGGTCACCCTACGAGCAGTACTTC,CASSHGTSGSPYEQYF